The sequence of this T cell receptor (beta chain) was determined in a study of blood T cell repertoires in COVID-19. Background on the study: Sites in the United States, Italy and Spain provided acute and convalescent COVID-19 samples.

This table comes from immunoSEQ multiplex PCR, and its TCRdb copy is limited to in-frame clones, with some not included. The table has fewer than 200,000 clones, approximately 88% seen once. CDR3 length equals 12 residues. V lost 3 bases to trimming and J lost 14 bases, with 11 bases between them. Germline V gives CDR1 LGHDT, CDR2 YNNKEL (reference sequence). A single count supports this clone. The sequence derives from a woman between 18 and 30 years old who had recovered from COVID-19. The sample consisted of PBMCs or T cells enriched from blood (not recorded which). V is TRBV3-1 (or the pseudogene TRBV3-2) and J is TRBJ1-6, with D possibly being TRBD1 (5 bases). The CDR3 sequence: CASSQTYRSLHF. The CDR3 nucleotides read TGTGCCAGCAGCCAGACCTACAGGTCCCTCCACTTT.